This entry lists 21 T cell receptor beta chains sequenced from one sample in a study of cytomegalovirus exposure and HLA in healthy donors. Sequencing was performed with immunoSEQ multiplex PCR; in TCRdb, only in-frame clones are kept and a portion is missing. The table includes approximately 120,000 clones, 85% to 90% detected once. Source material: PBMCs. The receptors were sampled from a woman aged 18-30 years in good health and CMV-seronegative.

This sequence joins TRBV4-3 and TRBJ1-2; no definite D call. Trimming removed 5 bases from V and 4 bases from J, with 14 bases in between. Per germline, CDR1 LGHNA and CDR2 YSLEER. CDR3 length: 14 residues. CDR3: CASSERARGYGYTF. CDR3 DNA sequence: TGCGCCAGCAGCGAGCGGGCCCGAGGCTATGGCTACACCTTC.

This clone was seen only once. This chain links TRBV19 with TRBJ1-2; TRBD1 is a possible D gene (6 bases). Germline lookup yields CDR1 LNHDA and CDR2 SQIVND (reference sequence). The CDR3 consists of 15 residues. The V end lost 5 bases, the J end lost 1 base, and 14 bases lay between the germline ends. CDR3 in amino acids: CASSERTALNYGYTF. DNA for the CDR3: TGTGCCAGTAGTGAGAGGACAGCCCTTAACTATGGCTACACCTTC. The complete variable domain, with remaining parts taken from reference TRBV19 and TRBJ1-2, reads DGGITQSPKYLFRKEGQNVTLSCEQNLNHDAMYWYRQDPGQGLRLIYYSQIVNDFQKGDIAEGYSVSREKKESFPLTVTSAQKNPTAFYLCASSERTALNYGYTFGSGTRLTVV.

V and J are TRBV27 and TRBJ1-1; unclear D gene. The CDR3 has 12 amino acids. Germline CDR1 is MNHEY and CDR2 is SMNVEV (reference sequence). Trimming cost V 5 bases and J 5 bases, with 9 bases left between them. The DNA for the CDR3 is TGTGCCAGCAGTCAGTCGGGGACTGAAGCTTTCTTT. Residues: CASSQSGTEAFF.

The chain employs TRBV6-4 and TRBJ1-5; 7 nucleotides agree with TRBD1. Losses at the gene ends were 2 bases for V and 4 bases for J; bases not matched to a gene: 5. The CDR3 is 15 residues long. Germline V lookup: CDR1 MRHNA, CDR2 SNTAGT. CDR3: CASSDEAGGNQPQHF. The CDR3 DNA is TGTGCCAGCAGTGACGAGGCAGGGGGTAATCAGCCCCAGCATTTT.

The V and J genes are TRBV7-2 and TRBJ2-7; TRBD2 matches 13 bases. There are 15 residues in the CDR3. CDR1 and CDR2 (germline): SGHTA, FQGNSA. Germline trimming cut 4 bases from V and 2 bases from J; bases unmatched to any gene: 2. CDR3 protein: CASSWGLAGPYEQYF. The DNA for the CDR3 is TGTGCCAGCAGCTGGGGACTAGCGGGACCCTACGAGCAGTACTTC.

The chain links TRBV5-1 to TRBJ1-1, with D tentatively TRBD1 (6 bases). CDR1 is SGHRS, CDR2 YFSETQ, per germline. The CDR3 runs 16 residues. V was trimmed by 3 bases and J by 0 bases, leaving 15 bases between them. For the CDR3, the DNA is TGCGCCAGCAGCTCACGGGGGGCCCAGATGAACACTGAAGCTTTCTTT. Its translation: CASSSRGAQMNTEAFF.

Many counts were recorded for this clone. The DNA of the CDR3 is TGTGCCAGCAGGCCCAATGAGGGTTGGGTTAACTATGGCTACACCTTC. Residues: CASRPNEGWVNYGYTF. The chain carries TRBV2 and TRBJ1-2; no clear D gene. CDR3 length equals 16 residues. The V end lost 6 bases, the J end lost 1 base, and 18 bases lay between the germline ends. Germline loops: CDR1 SNHLY, CDR2 FYNNEI.

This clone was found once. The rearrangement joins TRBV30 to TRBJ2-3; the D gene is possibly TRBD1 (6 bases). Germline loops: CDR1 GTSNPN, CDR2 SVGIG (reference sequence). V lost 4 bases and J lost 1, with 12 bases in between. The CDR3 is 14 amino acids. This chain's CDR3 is CAWMRQEGTDTQYF. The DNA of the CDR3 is TGTGCCTGGATGAGACAGGAGGGCACAGATACGCAGTATTTT.

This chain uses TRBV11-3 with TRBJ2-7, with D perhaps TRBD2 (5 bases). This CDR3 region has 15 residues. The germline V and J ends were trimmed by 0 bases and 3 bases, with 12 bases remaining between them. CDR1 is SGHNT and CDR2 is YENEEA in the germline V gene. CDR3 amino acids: CASSLDEGSSYEQYF. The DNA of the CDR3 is TGTGCCAGCAGCTTAGATGAGGGATCAAGCTACGAGCAGTACTTC.

The CDR3 region is CASNPQGIGTDTQYF. The CDR3 bases are TGTGCCAGCAACCCCCAGGGAATCGGAACAGATACGCAGTATTTT. The chain links TRBV6-1 to TRBJ2-3, with D possibly TRBD1 on 5 matching bases. The V and J ends lost 7 bases and 3 bases respectively, with 17 bases between them. There are 15 residues in the CDR3. Germline assignment: CDR1 MNHNS and CDR2 SASEGT.

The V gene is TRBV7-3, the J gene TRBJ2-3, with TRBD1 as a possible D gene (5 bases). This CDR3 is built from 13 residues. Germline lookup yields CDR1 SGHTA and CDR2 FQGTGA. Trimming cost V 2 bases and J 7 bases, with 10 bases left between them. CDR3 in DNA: TGTGCCAGCAGCTTACAGCCAGGGAATACGCAGTATTTT. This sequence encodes CASSLQPGNTQYF. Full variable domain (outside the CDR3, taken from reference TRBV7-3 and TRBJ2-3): GAGVSQTPSNKVTEKGKYVELRCDPISGHTALYWYRQSLGQGPEFLIYFQGTGAADDSGLPNDRFFAVRPEGSVSTLKIQRTERGDSAVYLCASSLQPGNTQYFGPGTRLTVL.

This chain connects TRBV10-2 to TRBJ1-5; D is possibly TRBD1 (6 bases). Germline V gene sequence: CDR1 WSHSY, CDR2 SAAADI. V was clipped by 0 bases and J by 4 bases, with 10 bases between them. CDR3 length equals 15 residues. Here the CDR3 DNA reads TGCGCCAGCAGTGAGTCTCAAGGGGGTAATCAGCCCCAGCATTTT. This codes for CASSESQGGNQPQHF.

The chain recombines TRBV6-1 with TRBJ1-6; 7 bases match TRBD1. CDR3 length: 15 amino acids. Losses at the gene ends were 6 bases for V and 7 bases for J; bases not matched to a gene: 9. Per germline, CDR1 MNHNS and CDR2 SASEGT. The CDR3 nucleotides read TGTGCCAGCAGGAGGGGGCAGGGAGACAATTCACCCCTCCACTTT. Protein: CASRRGQGDNSPLHF.

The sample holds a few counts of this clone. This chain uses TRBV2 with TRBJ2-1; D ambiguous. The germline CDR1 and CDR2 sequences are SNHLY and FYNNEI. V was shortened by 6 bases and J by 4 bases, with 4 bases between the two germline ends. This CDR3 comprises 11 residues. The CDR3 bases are TGTGCCAGCAGCGTATACAATGAGCAGTTCTTC. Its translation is CASSVYNEQFF.

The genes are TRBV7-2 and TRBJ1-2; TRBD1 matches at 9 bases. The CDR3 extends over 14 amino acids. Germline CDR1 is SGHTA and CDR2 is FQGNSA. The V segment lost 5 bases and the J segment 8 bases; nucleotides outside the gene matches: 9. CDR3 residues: CASSQGQGASGYTF. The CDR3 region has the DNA TGTGCCAGCAGCCAGGGACAGGGTGCATCCGGCTACACCTTC.

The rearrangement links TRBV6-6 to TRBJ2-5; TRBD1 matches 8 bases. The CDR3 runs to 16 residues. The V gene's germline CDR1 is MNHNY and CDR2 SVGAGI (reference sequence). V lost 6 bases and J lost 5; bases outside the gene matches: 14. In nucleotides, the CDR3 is TGTGCCAGCAGAAGGAGAGCAGGGGGCAGGGCGGAGACCCAGTACTTC. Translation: CASRRRAGGRAETQYF.

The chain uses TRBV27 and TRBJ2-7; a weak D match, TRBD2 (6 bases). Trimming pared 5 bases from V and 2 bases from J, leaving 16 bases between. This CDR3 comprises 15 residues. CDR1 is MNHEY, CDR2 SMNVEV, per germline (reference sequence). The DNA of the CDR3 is TGTGCCAGCAGTCCGCGAGGGGCGGGGCCCTACGAGCAGTACTTC. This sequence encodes CASSPRGAGPYEQYF.

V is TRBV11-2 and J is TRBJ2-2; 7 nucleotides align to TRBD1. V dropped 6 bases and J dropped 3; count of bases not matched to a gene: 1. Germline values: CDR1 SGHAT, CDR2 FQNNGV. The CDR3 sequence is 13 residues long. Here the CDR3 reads CASRGQYTGELFF. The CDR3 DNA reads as TGTGCCAGCAGGGGACAGTACACCGGGGAGCTGTTTTTT.

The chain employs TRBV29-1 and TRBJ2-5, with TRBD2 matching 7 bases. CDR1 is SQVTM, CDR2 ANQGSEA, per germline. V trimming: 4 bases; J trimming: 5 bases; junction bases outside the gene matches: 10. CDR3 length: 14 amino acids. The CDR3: CSVAVGGPGETQYF. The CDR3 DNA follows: TGCAGCGTTGCAGTGGGAGGGCCGGGCGAGACCCAGTACTTC.

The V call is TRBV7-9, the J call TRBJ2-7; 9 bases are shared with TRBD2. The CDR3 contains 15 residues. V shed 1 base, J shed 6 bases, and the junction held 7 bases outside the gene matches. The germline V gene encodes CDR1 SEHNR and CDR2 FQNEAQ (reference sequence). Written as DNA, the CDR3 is TGTGCCAGCAGCTTAGGTAGCGGGAGTTTGTTCGAGCAGTACTTC. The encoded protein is CASSLGSGSLFEQYF. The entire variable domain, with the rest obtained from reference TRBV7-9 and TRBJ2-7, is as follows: DTGVSQNPRHKITKRGQNVTFRCDPISEHNRLYWYRQTLGQGPEFLTYFQNEAQLEKSRLLSDRFSAERPKGSFSTLEIQRTEQGDSAMYLCASSLGSGSLFEQYFGPGTRLTVT.

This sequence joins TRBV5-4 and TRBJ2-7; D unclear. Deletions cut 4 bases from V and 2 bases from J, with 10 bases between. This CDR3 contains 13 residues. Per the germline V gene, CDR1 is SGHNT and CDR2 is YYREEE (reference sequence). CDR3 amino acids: CASSQLPTYEQYF. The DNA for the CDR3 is TGTGCCAGCAGCCAACTCCCGACCTACGAGCAGTACTTC.